This T cell receptor (beta chain) derives from a study of shared clonotypes between healthy human individuals. Comments on this clone: The antigen is unknown.

Findings and caveats of the study: Shared clonotypes across all four donors exceeded non-shared ones in generation probability. Few donors restricted represented genetic and exposure-history diversity. Larger estimated richness was generally recorded for naive subsets relative to memory subsets. Measured sharing among donors was expected to vary with sequencing depth.

The germline gives CDR1 SEHNR, CDR2 FQNEAQ (reference sequence). The CDR3 consists of 16 residues. The J segment lost 7 bases and the V segment lost 2 bases, leaving 9 bases of the junction unmatched. CD8 cells classed as naive were CD45RO-negative and positively selected for CCR7, excluding terminally differentiated effector memory CD45RA+ cells. The method was immunoSEQ multiplex PCR; TCRdb's version includes in-frame clones alone and lacks a portion of them. The table has 750,000 to 1,000,000 clones, about 92% seen once. This clonotype originated in a man aged 30 to 45 in good health. This sequence joins TRBV7-9 and TRBJ1-4; TRBD1 matches at 8 bases. Material for sequencing was naive CD8+ T cells sorted from blood. Here the CDR3 reads CASSLSNRGVSEKLFF. The CDR3 DNA follows: TGTGCCAGCAGCTTAAGTAACAGGGGGGTTTCTGAAAAACTGTTTTTT. The complete variable domain, with remaining parts taken from reference TRBV7-9 and TRBJ1-4, reads DTGVSQNPRHKITKRGQNVTFRCDPISEHNRLYWYRQTLGQGPEFLTYFQNEAQLEKSRLLSDRFSAERPKGSFSTLEIQRTEQGDSAMYLCASSLSNRGVSEKLFFGSGTQLSVL.